This TCR beta chain derives from a study of shared clonotypes between healthy human individuals. Study observations and caveats: The expectation was that sequencing depth would affect clonotype sharing among donors. The study drew on few donors, limiting represented genetic and exposure-history diversity.

Per germline, CDR1 WSHSY and CDR2 SAAADI. V was trimmed by 3 bases and J by 2 bases, leaving 11 bases between them. This CDR3 comprises 14 residues. In the original processing: ImmunoSEQ yielded junction-only sequences lacking quality scores, so filtering differed. Method: immunoSEQ multiplex PCR; TCRdb's copy keeps in-frame clones and lacks some. D and trimming come from the DNA, and the V and J calls and clone size come from that table. The sample lists roughly 700,000 clones; about nine tenths were seen once. Points on this clone: No antigen is known for it.

This chain joins TRBV10-2 and TRBJ2-7; D might be TRBD2 (6 bases). The specimen sequenced was memory CD8+ T cells from PBMCs. The subset here: CD45RO+ cells pooled with CCR7-negative TemRA cells. This TCR was recovered from a man aged 18 to 35 in good health. Some clones in this sample may be carry-over from other donors' samples. The CDR3 here is CASSDPSGAYEQYF. The CDR3 nucleotides read TGCGCCAGCAGTGACCCATCGGGGGCCTACGAGCAGTACTTC.